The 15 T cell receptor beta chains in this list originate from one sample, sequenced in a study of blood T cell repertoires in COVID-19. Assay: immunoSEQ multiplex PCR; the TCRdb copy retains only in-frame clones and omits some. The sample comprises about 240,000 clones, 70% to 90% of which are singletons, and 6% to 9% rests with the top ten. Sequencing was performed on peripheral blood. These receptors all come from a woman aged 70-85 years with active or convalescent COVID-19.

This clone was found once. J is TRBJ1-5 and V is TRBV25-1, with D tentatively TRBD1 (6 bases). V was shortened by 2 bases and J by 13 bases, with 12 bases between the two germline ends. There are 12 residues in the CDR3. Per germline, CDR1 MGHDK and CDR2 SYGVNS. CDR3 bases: TGTGCCAGCAGTGAACTTGGGGGGGCACAGCATTTT. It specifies CASSELGGAQHF.

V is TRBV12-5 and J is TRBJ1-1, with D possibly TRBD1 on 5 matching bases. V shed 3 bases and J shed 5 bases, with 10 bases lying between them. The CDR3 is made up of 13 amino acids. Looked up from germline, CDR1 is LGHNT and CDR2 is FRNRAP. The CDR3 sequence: CASGFDRGTEAFF. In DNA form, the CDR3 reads TGTGCTAGTGGTTTTGATCGGGGGACTGAAGCTTTCTTT.

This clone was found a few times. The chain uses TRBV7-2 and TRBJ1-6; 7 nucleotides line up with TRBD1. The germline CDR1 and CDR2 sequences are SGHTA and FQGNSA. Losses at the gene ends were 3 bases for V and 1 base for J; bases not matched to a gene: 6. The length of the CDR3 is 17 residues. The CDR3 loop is CASSFPEGASYNSPLHF. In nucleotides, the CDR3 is TGTGCCAGCAGCTTTCCCGAGGGGGCATCCTATAATTCACCCCTCCACTTT.

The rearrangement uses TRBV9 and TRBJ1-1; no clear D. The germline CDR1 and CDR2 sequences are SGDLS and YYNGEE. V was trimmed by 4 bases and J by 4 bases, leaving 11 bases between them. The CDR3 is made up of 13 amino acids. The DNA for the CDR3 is TGTGCCAGCAGCCAAGGGAGGAGCACTGAAGCTTTCTTT. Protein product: CASSQGRSTEAFF.

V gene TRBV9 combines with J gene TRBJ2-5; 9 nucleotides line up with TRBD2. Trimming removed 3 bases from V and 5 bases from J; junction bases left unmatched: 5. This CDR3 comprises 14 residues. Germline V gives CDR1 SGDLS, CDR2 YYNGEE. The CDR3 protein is CASSASGVGETQYF. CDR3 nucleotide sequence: TGTGCCAGCAGCGCTAGCGGGGTTGGGGAGACCCAGTACTTC.

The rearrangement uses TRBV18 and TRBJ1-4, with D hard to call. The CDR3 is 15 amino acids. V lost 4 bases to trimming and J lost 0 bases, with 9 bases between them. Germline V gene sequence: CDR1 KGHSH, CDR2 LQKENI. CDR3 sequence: CASSLTQTTNEKLFF. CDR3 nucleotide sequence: TGTGCCAGCTCACTGACACAGACAACTAATGAAAAACTGTTTTTT.

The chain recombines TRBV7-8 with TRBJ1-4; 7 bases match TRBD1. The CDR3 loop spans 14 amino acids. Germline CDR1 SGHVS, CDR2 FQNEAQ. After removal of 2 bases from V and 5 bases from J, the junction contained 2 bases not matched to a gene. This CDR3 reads CASSLRDSNEKLFF. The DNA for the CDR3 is TGTGCCAGCAGCTTACGGGACAGCAATGAAAAACTGTTTTTT.

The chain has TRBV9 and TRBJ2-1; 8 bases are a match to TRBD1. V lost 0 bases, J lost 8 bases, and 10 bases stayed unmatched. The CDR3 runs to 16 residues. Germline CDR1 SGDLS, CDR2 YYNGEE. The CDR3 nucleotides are TGTGCCAGCAGCGTAGCTACCTGGACAGGGCAAGATGAGCAGTTCTTC. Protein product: CASSVATWTGQDEQFF. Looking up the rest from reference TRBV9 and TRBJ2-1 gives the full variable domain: DSGVTQTPKHLITATGQRVTLRCSPRSGDLSVYWYQQSLDQGLQFLIQYYNGEERAKGNILERFSAQQFPDLHSELNLSSLELGDSALYFCASSVATWTGQDEQFFGPGTRLTVL.

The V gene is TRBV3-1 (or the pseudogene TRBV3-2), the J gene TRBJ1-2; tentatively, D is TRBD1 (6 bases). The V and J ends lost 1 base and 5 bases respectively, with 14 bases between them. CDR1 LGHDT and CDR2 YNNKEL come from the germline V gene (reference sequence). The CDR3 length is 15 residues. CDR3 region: CASSQGIAGVYGYTF. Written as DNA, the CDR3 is TGTGCCAGCAGCCAAGGTATTGCAGGGGTATATGGCTACACCTTC.

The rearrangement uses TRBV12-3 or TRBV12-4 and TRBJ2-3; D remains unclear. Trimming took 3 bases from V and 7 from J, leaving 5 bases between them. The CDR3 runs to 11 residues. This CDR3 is CASSFSNTQYF. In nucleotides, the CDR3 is TGTGCCAGCAGTTTTTCAAATACGCAGTATTTT.

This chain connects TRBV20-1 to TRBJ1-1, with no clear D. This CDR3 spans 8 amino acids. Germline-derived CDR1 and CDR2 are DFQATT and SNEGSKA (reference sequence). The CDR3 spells CRASSAFF. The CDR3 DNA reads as TGCAGAGCCTCGTCGGCTTTCTTT.

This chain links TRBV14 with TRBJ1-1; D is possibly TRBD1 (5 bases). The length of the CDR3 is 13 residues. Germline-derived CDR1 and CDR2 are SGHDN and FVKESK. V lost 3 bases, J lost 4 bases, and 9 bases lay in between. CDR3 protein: CASSHPGGTEAFF. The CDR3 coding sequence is TGTGCCAGCAGCCATCCCGGGGGCACTGAAGCTTTCTTT. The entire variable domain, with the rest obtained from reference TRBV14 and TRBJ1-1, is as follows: EAGVTQFPSHSVIEKGQTVTLRCDPISGHDNLYWYRRVMGKEIKFLLHFVKESKQDESGMPNNRFLAERTGGTYSTLKVQPAELEDSGVYFCASSHPGGTEAFFGQGTRLTVV.

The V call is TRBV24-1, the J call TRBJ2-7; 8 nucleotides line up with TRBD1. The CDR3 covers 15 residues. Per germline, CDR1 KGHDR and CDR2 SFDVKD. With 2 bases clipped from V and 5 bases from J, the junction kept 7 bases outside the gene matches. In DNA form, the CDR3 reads TGTGCCACCAGTGATTCTGGACAGGGACAAAACGAGCAGTACTTC. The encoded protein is CATSDSGQGQNEQYF.

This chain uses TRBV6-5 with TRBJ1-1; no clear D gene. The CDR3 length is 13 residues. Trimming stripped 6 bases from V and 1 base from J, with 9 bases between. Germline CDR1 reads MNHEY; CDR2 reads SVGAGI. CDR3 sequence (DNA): TGTGCCAGCAGGCAGAGGGAGAACACTGAAGCTTTCTTT. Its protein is CASRQRENTEAFF.

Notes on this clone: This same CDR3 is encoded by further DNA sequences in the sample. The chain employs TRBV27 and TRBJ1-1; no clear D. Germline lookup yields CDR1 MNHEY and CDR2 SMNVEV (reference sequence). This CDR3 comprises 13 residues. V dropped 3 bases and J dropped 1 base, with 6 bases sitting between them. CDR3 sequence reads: CASSFRGNTEAFF. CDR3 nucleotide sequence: TGTGCCAGCAGTTTTCGGGGGAACACTGAAGCTTTCTTT.